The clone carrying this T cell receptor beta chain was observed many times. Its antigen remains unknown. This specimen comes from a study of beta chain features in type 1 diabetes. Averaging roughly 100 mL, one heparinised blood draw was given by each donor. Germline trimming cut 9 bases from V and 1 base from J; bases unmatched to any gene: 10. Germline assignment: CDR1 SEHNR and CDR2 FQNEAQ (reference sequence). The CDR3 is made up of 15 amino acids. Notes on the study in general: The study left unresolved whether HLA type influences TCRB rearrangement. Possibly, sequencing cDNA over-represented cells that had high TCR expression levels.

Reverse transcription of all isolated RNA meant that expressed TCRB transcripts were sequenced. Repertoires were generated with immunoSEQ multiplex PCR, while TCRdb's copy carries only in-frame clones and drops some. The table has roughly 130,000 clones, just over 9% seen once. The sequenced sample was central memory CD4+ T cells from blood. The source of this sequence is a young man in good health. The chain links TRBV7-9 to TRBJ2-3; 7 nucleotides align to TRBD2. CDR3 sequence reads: CASLPRGGGTDTQYF. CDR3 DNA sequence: TGTGCCAGTCTACCGCGGGGAGGGGGCACAGATACGCAGTATTTT.